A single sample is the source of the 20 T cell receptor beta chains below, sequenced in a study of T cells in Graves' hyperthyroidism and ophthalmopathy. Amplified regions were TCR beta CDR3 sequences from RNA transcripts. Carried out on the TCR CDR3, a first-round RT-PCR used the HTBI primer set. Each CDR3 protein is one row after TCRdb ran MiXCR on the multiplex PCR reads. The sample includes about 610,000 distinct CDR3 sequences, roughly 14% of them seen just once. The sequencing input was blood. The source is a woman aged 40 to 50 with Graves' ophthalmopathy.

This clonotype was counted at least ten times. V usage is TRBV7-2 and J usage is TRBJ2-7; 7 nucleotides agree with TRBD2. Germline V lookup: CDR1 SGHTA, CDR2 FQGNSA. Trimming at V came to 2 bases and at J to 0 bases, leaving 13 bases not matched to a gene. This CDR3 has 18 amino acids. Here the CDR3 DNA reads TGTGCCAGCAGCTTACGGTCCTGGGGGGGGACGGACTCCTACGAGCAGTACTTC. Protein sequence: CASSLRSWGGTDSYEQYF.

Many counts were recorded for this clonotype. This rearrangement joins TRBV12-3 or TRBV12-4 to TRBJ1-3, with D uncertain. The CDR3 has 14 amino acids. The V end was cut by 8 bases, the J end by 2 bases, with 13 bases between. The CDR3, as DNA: TGTGCCAGCCACAGAAACCTGCCTGGAAACACCATATATTTT. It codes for CASHRNLPGNTIYF.

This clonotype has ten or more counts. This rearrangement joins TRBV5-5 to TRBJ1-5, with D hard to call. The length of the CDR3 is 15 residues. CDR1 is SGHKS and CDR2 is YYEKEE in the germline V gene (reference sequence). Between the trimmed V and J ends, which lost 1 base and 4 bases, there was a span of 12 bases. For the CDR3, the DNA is TGTGCCAGCAGCTTGAAAGACTTAGGGAATCAGCCCCAGCATTTT. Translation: CASSLKDLGNQPQHF. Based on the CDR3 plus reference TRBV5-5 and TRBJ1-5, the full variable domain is DAGVTQSPTHLIKTRGQQVTLRCSPISGHKSVSWYQQVLGQGPQFIFQYYEKEERGRGNFPDRFSARQFPNYSSELNVNALLLGDSALYLCASSLKDLGNQPQHFGDGTRLSIL.

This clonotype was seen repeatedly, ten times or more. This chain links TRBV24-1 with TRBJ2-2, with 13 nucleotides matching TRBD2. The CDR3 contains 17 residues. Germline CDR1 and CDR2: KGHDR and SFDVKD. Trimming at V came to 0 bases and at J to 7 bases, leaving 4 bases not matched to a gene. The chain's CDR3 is CATSDLGTSGMGGELFF. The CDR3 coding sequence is TGTGCCACCAGTGATTTGGGGACTAGCGGGATGGGCGGGGAGCTGTTTTTT.

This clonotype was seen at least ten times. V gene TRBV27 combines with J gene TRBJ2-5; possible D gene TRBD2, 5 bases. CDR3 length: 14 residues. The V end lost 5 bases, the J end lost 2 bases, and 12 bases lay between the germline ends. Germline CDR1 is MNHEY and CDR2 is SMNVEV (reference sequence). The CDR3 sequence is CASSKDSAQETQYF. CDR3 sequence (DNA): TGTGCCAGCAGTAAGGACTCCGCGCAAGAGACCCAGTACTTC.

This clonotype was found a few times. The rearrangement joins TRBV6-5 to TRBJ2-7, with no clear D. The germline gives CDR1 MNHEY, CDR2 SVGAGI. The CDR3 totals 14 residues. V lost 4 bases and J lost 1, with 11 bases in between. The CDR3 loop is CASSSEMTSYEQYF. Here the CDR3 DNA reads TGTGCCAGCAGTTCGGAGATGACTTCCTACGAGCAGTACTTC.

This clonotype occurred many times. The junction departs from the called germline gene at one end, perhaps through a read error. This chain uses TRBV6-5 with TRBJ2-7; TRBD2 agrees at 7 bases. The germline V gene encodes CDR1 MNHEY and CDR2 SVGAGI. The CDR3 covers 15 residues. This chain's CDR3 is CASSYSGGSSGEEDF. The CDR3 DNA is TGTGCCAGCAGTTACTCTGGCGGGAGTTCCGGGGAAGAGGACTTC.

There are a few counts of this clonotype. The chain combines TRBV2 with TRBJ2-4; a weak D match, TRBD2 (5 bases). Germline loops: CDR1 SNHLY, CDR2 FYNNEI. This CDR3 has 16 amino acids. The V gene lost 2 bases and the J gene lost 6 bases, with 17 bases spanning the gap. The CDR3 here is CASSETYAGKSNIQYF. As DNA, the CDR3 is TGTGCCAGCAGTGAAACATACGCGGGCAAATCAAACATTCAGTACTTC.

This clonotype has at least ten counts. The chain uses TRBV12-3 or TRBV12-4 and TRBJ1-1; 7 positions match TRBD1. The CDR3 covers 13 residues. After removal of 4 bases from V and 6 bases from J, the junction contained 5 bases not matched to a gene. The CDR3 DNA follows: TGTGCCAGCAGTTCACAGGGGTTCGCTGAAGCTTTCTTT. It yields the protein CASSSQGFAEAFF.

The CDR3 DNA reads as TGTGCCAGCAGCCAAGCACAGGGTTGGCAAGAGACCCAGTACTTC. It encodes CASSQAQGWQETQYF. The chain links TRBV14 to TRBJ2-5; possibly TRBD1 for D (6 bases). Germline CDR1 reads SGHDN; CDR2 reads FVKESK. This CDR3 has 15 residues. V shed 1 base and J shed 2 bases, with 11 bases lying between them. The whole variable domain, remainder taken from reference TRBV14 and TRBJ2-5, is EAGVTQFPSHSVIEKGQTVTLRCDPISGHDNLYWYRRVMGKEIKFLLHFVKESKQDESGMPNNRFLAERTGGTYSTLKVQPAELEDSGVYFCASSQAQGWQETQYFGPGTRLLVL.

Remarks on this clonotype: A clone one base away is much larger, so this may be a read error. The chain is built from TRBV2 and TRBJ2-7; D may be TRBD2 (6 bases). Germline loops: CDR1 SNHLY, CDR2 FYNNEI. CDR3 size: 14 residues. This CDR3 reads CASSPGLLTYEQHF. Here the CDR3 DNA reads TGTGCCAGCAGTCCGGGACTCCTCACCTACGAGCAGCACTTC.

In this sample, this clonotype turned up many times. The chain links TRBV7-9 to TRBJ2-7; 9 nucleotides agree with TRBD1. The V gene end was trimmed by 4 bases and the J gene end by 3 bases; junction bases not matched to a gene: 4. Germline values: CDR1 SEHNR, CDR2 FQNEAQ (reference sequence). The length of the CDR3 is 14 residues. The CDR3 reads CASSSTGGNYEQYF. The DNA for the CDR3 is TGTGCCAGCAGCTCCACAGGGGGCAACTACGAGCAGTACTTC. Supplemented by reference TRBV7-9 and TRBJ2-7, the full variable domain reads DTGVSQNPRHKITKRGQNVTFRCDPISEHNRLYWYRQTLGQGPEFLTYFQNEAQLEKSRLLSDRFSAERPKGSFSTLEIQRTEQGDSAMYLCASSSTGGNYEQYFGPGTRLTVT.

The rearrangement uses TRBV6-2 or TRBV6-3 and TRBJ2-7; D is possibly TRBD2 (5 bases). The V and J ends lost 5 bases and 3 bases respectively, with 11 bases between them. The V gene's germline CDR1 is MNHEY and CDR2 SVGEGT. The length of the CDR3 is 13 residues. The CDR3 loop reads CASSDYTSYEQYF. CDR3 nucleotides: TGTGCCAGCAGTGACTACACAAGCTACGAGCAGTACTTC.

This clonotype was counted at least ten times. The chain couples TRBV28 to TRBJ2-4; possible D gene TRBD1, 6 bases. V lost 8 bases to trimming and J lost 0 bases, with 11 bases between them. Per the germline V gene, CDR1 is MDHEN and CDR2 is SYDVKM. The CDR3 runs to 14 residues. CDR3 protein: CASWSGEAKNIQYF. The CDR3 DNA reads TGTGCCAGCTGGTCAGGGGAAGCCAAAAACATTCAGTACTTC.

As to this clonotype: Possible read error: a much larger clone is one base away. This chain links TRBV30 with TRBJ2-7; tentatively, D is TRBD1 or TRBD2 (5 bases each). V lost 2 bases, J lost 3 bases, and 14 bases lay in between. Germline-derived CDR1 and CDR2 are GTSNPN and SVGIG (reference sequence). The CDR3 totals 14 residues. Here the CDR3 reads CAWSFRGRVYEQYF. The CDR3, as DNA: TGTGCCTGGAGTTTCCGGGGCAGGGTCTACGAGCAGTACTTC.

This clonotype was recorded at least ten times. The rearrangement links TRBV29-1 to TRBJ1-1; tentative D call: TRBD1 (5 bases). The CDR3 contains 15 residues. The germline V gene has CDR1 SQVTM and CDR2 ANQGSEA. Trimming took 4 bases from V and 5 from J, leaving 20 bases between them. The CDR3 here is CSVAPGLGVGTEAFF. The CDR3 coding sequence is TGCAGCGTTGCCCCCGGCCTGGGGGTGGGGACTGAAGCTTTCTTT.

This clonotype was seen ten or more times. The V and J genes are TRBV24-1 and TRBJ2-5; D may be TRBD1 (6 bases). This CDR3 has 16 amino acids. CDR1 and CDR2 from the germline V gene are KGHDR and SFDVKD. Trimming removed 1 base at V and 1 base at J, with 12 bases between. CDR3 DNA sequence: TGTGCCACCAGTGATTTTGGGACACCTTTCCAAGAGACCCAGTACTTC. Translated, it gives CATSDFGTPFQETQYF.

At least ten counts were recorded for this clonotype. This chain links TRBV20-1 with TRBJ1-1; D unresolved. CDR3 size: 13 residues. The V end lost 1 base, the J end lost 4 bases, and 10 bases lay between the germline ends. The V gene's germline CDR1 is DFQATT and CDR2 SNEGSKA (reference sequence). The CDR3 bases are TGCAGTGCTAGAGGGTCAGGAATCACTGAAGCTTTCTTT. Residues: CSARGSGITEAFF.

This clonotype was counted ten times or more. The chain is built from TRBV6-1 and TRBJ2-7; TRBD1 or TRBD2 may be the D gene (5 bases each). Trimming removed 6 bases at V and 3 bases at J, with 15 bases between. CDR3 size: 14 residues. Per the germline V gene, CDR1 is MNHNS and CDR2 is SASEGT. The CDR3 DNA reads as TGTGCCAGCAGGCCGTCGGGGCGGCTCTACGAGCAGTACTTC. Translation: CASRPSGRLYEQYF.

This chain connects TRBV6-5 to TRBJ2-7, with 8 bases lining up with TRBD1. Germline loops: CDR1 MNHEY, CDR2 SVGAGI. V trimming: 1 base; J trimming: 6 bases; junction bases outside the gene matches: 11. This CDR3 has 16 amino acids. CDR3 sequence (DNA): TGTGCCAGCAGTTACTTATTTGACAGGGGAAGAGGCGAGCAGTACTTC. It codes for CASSYLFDRGRGEQYF.